Shown below are 11 T cell receptor beta chains from a single sample sequenced in a study of blood T cell repertoires in COVID-19. TCRdb's copy holds only in-frame clones and misses some; the assay was immunoSEQ multiplex PCR. In the table there are 250,000 to 350,000 clones, around nine tenths of which are singletons. Sequencing used PBMCs or T cells enriched from blood (not recorded which). These receptors came from a woman in her sixties or seventies in a cohort exposed to, infected with or recovered from COVID-19 (not recorded which).

V is TRBV7-2 and J is TRBJ1-1; D is possibly TRBD1 (5 bases). CDR3 length: 14 residues. Trimming took off 5 bases at V and 6 bases at J, with 16 bases between the two ends. From germline, CDR1 is SGHTA and CDR2 FQGNSA. Here the CDR3 reads CASSPRTLGPEAFF. The CDR3 DNA follows: TGTGCCAGCAGCCCCCGCACTTTGGGGCCTGAAGCTTTCTTT.

The J gene is TRBJ1-1, the V gene TRBV28, with D perhaps TRBD1 (5 bases). Trimming left V 7 bases short and J 10 bases short, with 22 bases between. Germline V gene data show CDR1 as MDHEN and CDR2 as SYDVKM. This CDR3 is built from 14 residues. The CDR3 region has the DNA TGTGCCAGCATTCAACCCGGGACTCCGACCGGAGCTTTCTTT. Translation gives CASIQPGTPTGAFF.

This chain uses TRBV6-2 or TRBV6-3 with TRBJ2-2, with D maybe TRBD1 (6 bases). V lost 5 bases, J lost 4 bases, and 11 bases lay in between. CDR1 and CDR2 (germline): MNHEY, SVGEGT. The CDR3 consists of 14 residues. Here the CDR3 DNA reads TGTGCCAGCAGTACCAGGGGAAGCACCGGGGAGCTGTTTTTT. This codes for CASSTRGSTGELFF.

The chain couples TRBV9 to TRBJ2-1; 7 positions match TRBD1. After removal of 0 bases from V and 5 bases from J, the junction contained 5 bases not matched to a gene. Looked up from germline, CDR1 is SGDLS and CDR2 is YYNGEE. The CDR3 runs 15 residues. The CDR3 spells CASSVAETGNNEQFF. CDR3 sequence (DNA): TGTGCCAGCAGCGTAGCTGAGACAGGGAACAATGAGCAGTTCTTC.

The chain has TRBV6-5 and TRBJ1-5; D is possibly TRBD1 (5 bases). CDR1 is MNHEY and CDR2 is SVGAGI in the germline V gene. CDR3 length: 13 amino acids. In nucleotides, the CDR3 is TGTTCAGTAACAGGCAGCTACAATCAGCCCCAGCATTTT. Protein: CSVTGSYNQPQHF.

V and J are TRBV10-1 and TRBJ1-1; weak D call: TRBD1 (5 bases). V shed 1 base and J shed 2 bases, with 11 bases lying between them. The CDR3 length is 15 residues. From germline, CDR1 is WNHNN and CDR2 SYGVQD (reference sequence). CDR3 protein: CASSEFSGINTEAFF. The CDR3 DNA reads as TGCGCCAGCAGTGAGTTTTCAGGGATAAACACTGAAGCTTTCTTT.

The chain joins TRBV4-3 to TRBJ2-5, with a tentative D call TRBD1 (6 bases). The V end lost 0 bases, the J end lost 5 bases, and 16 bases lay between the germline ends. The CDR3 runs to 16 residues. CDR1 LGHNA and CDR2 YSLEER come from the germline V gene. CDR3 in amino acids: CASSQDYGGGRETQYF. CDR3 bases: TGCGCCAGCAGCCAAGATTATGGGGGCGGGCGGGAGACCCAGTACTTC.

The rearrangement uses TRBV7-2 and TRBJ2-2, with TRBD2 identical over 8 bases. Germline CDR1 reads SGHTA; CDR2 reads FQGNSA. Trimming took 5 bases from V and 0 from J; bases not matched to a gene: 2. The CDR3 length is 15 residues. The DNA for the CDR3 is TGTGCCAGCAGCCCGGGGGGGGCGAACACCGGGGAGCTGTTTTTT. The encoded protein is CASSPGGANTGELFF.

CDR3 sequence (DNA): TGTGCCAGCAGTCGGACTGGTGGGGATACGCAGTATTTT. This translates into CASSRTGGDTQYF. V gene TRBV6-5 combines with J gene TRBJ2-3; possible D gene TRBD2, 5 bases. V shed 5 bases and J shed 6 bases, with 12 bases lying between them. In germline, CDR1 is MNHEY, CDR2 SVGAGI. The CDR3 contains 13 residues.

J is TRBJ2-7 and V is TRBV7-9; 8 bases fit TRBD1. Germline-derived CDR1 and CDR2 are SEHNR and FQNEAQ (reference sequence). The J segment lost 2 bases and the V segment lost 5 bases, leaving 5 bases of the junction unmatched. CDR3 length: 14 residues. The CDR3 here is CASSRDRGPYEQYF. The CDR3 DNA is TGTGCCAGCAGCCGTGACAGGGGCCCCTACGAGCAGTACTTC.

The chain joins TRBV15 to TRBJ2-4; TRBD2 is a possible D gene (6 bases). The CDR3 totals 15 residues. Trimming removed 0 bases from V and 4 bases from J, with 10 bases in between. Germline assignment: CDR1 LNHNV and CDR2 YYDKDF (reference sequence). The CDR3 protein is CATSREGGTKNIQYF. In DNA, the CDR3 is TGTGCCACCAGCAGAGAGGGGGGAACAAAAAACATTCAGTACTTC.